These T cell receptor beta chains were read from a single sample in a study of T cells after posttransplantation cyclophosphamide. Repertoires were generated with immunoSEQ multiplex PCR, while TCRdb's copy carries only in-frame clones and drops some. The sample consists of 15,000 to 17,000 clones, 84% of them appearing once. The specimen was PBMCs, collected less than 400 days after allogeneic stem cell transplant with calcineurin inhibitor and methotrexate. These receptors were collected from a male patient younger than 30 who received an allogeneic stem cell transplant from a related donor, was CMV-positive, and had no GVHD. T cells may partly derive from the graft donor. Each CDR3 is given with its conserved first and last residue.

v_call	j_call	cdr3_aa
TRBV7-8	TRBJ2-7	CASSSLVAGVGEQYF
TRBV7-2	TRBJ2-1	CASSLDPGLVSYNEQFF
TRBV5-4	TRBJ2-7	CASKDQTGTREQYF
TRBV10-3	TRBJ1-2	CAISDSGGREGYTF
TRBV28	-	CASSSPQGSYEQYF
TRBV5-5	TRBJ1-2	CASSPWTARTNYGYTF
TRBV5-1	TRBJ2-1	CASSLWDNSEQFF
TRBV12-5	TRBJ2-1	CASGLVERSEQFF
TRBV13	TRBJ2-1	CASSLRGSDEQFF
TRBV11-2	TRBJ2-1	CASSSPGHPYNEQFF
TRBV27	TRBJ1-2	CASSLSGPYGYTF
TRBV2	TRBJ1-1	CASREDKEAFF
TRBV2	TRBJ1-1	CASLGDRGYTEAFF
TRBV9	TRBJ2-7	CASSTQTGGEQYF
TRBV23-1	TRBJ1-2	CASSQKHRGQPKNVVNYGYTF
TRBV28	TRBJ2-1	CASNGSGTSSYSEQFF